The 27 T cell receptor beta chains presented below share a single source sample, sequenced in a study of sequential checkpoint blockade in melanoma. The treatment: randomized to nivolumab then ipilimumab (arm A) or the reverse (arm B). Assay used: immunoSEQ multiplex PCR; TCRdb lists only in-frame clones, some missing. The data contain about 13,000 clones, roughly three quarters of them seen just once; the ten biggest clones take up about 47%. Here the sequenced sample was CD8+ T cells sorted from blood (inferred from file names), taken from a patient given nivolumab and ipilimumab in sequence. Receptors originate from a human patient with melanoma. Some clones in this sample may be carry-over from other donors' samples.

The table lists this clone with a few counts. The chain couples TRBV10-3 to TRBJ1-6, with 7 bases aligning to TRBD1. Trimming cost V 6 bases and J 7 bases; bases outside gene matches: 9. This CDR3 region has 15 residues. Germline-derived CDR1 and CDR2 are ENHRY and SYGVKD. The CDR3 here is CAIRDKTGANSPLHF. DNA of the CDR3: TGTGCCATCAGGGATAAAACAGGGGCCAATTCACCCCTCCACTTT.

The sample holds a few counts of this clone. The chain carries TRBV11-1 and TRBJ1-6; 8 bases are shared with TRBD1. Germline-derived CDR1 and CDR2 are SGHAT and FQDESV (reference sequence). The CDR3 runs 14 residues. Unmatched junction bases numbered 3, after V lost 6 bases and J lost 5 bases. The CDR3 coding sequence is TGTGCCAGCAGTCGGACAGGGAATAATTCACCCCTCCACTTT. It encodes CASSRTGNNSPLHF.

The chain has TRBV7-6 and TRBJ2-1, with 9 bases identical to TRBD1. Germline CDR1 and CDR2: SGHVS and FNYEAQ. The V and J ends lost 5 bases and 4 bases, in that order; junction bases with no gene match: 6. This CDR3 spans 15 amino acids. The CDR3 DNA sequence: TGTGCCAGCAGCCACCGGGACAGGGTTTACAATGAGCAGTTCTTC. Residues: CASSHRDRVYNEQFF. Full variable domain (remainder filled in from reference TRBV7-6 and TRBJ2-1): GAGVSQSPRYKVTKRGQDVALRCDPISGHVSLYWYRQALGQGPEFLTYFNYEAQQDKSGLPNDRFSAERPEGSISTLTIQRTEQRDSAMYRCASSHRDRVYNEQFFGPGTRLTVL.

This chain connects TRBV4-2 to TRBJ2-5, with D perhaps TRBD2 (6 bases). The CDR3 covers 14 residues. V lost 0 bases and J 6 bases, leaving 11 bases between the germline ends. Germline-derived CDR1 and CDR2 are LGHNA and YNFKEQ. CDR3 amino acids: CASSQDVLAKTQYF. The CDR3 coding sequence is TGTGCCAGCAGCCAAGATGTCCTAGCGAAGACCCAGTACTTC.

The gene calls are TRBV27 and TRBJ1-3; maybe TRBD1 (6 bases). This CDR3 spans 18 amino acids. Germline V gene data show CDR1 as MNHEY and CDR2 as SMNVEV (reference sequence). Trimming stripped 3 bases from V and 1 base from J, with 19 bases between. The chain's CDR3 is CASSLYRDLRGSGNTIYF. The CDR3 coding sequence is TGTGCCAGCAGTTTGTACAGGGACCTCCGCGGGTCTGGAAACACCATATATTTT.

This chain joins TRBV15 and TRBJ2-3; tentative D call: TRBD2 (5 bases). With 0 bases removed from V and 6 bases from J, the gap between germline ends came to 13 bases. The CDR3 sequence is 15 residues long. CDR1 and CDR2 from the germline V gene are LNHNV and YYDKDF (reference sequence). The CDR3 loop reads CATSRERGTMDTQYF. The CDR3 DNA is TGTGCCACCAGCAGAGAACGGGGTACAATGGATACGCAGTATTTT.

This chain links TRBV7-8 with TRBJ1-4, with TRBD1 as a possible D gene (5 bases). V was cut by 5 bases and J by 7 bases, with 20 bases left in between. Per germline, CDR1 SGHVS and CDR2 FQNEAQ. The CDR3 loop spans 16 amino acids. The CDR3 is CASSIPRWQGGEKLFF. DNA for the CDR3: TGTGCCAGCAGCATCCCTCGGTGGCAGGGAGGTGAAAAACTGTTTTTT.

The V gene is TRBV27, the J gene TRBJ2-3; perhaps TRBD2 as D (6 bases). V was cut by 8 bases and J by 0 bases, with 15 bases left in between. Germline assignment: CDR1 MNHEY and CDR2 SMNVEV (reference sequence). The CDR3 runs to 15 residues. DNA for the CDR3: TGTGCCAGCGCCCTGGGGGGAACTAGCACAGATACGCAGTATTTT. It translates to CASALGGTSTDTQYF.

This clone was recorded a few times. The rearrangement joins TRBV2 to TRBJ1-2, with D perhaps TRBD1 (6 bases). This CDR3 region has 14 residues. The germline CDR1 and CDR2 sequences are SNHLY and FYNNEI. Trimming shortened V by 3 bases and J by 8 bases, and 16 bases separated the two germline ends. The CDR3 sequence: CASSDSRGGRGYTF. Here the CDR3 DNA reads TGTGCCAGCAGTGATAGCAGGGGCGGAAGGGGCTACACCTTC.

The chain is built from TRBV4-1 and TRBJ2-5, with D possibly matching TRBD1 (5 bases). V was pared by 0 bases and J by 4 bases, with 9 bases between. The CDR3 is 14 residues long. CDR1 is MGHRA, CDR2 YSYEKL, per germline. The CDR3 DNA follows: TGCGCCAGCAGCCAAGATCGAAGGGGAGAGACCCAGTACTTC. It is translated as CASSQDRRGETQYF.

The CDR3 loop is CASSSQGYSNQPQHF. In DNA, the CDR3 is TGTGCCAGCAGCTCACAGGGATATAGCAATCAGCCCCAGCATTTT. The chain joins TRBV5-8 to TRBJ1-5; D might be TRBD1 (6 bases). The V gene lost 3 bases and the J gene lost 0 bases, with 10 bases spanning the gap. This CDR3 contains 15 residues. Germline CDR1 reads SGHTS; CDR2 reads YDEGEE.

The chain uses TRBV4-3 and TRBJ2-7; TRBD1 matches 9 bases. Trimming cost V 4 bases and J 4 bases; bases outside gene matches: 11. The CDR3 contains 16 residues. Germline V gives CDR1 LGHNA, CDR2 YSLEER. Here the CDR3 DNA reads TGCGCCAGCAGCCTCATCCCCGGGACAGGGAAGTACGAGCAGTACTTC. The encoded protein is CASSLIPGTGKYEQYF.

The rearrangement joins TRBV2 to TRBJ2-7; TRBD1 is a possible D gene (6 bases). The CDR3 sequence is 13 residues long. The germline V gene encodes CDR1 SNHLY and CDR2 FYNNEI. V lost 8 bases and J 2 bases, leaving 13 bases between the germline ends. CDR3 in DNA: TGTGCCAGCGTCCAGGGGCTCGCCTACGAGCAGTACTTC. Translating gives CASVQGLAYEQYF.

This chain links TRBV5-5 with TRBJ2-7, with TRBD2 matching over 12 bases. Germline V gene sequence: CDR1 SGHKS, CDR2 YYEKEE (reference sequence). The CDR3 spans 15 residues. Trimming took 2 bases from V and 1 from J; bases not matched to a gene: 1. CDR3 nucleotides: TGTGCCAGCAGCTTAGGACTAGCGGGGTCCTACGAGCAGTACTTC. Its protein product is CASSLGLAGSYEQYF.

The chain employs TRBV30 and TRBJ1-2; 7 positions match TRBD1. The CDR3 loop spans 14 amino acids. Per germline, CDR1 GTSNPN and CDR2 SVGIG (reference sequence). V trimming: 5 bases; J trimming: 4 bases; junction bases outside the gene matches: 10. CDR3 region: CAWRETGIVYGYTF. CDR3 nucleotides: TGTGCCTGGCGCGAGACAGGGATAGTCTATGGCTACACCTTC.

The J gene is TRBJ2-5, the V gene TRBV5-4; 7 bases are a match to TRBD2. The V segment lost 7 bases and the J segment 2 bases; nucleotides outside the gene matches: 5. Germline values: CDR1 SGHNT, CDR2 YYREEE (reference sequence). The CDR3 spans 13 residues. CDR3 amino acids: CASSTSEQETQYF. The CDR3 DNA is TGTGCCAGCTCAACTAGCGAACAAGAGACCCAGTACTTC.

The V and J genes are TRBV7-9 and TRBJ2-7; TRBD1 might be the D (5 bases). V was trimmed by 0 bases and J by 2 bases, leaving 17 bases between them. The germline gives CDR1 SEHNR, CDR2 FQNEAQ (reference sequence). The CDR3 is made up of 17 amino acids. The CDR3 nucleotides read TGTGCCAGCAGCTTAGCCGACGCTTTACAGGAAACCTACGAGCAGTACTTC. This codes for CASSLADALQETYEQYF.

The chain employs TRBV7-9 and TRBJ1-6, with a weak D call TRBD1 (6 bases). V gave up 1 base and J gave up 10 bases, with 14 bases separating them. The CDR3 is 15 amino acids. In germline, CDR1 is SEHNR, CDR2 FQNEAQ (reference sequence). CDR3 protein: CASSLGWGPGSPLHF. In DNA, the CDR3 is TGTGCCAGCAGCTTAGGCTGGGGGCCCGGGTCACCCCTCCACTTT. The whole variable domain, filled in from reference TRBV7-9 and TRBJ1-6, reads DTGVSQNPRHKITKRGQNVTFRCDPISEHNRLYWYRQTLGQGPEFLTYFQNEAQLEKSRLLSDRFSAERPKGSFSTLEIQRTEQGDSAMYLCASSLGWGPGSPLHFGNGTRLTVT.

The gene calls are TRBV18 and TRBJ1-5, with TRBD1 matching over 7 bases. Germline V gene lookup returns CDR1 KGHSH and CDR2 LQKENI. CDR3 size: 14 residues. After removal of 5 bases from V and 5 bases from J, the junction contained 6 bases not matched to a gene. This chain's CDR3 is CASSSNRGHQPQHF. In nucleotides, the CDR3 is TGTGCCAGCTCATCGAACAGGGGACATCAGCCCCAGCATTTT. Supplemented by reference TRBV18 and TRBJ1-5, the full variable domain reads NAGVMQNPRHLVRRRGQEARLRCSPMKGHSHVYWYRQLPEEGLKFMVYLQKENIIDESGMPKERFSAEFPKEGPSILRIQQVVRGDSAAYFCASSSNRGHQPQHFGDGTRLSIL.

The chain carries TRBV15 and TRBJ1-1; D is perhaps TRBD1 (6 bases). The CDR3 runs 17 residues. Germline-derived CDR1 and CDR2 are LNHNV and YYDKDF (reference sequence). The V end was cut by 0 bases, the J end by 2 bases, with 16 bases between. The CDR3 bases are TGTGCCACCAGCAGAGATAAGGGGGGAGGGCTCAACACTGAAGCTTTCTTT. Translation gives CATSRDKGGGLNTEAFF.

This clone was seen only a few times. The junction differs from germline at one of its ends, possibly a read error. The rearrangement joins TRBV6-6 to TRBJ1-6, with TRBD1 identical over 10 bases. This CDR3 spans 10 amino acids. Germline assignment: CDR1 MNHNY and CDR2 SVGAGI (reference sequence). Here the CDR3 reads CASRRTGGDF. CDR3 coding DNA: TGTGCCAGCAGGCGGACAGGGGGAGACTTT.

The CDR3 nucleotides are TGTGCCAGCACCGCCCCTGAGGGTTACAATCAGCCCCAGCATTTT. The encoded protein is CASTAPEGYNQPQHF. The V and J genes are TRBV6-5 and TRBJ1-5, with D unresolved. CDR1 MNHEY and CDR2 SVGAGI come from the germline V gene. The germline V and J ends were trimmed by 7 bases and 3 bases, with 16 bases remaining between them. The CDR3 consists of 15 residues.

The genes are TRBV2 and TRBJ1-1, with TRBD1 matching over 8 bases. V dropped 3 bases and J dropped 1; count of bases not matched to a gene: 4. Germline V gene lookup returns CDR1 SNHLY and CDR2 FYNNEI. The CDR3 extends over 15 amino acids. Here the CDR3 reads CASSDPDRENTEAFF. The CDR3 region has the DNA TGTGCCAGCAGTGACCCGGACAGGGAGAACACTGAAGCTTTCTTT.

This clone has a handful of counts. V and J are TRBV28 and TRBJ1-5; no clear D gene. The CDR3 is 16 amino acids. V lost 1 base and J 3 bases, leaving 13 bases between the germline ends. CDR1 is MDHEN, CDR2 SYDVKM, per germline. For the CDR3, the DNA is TGTGCCAGCAGTTTATACGGGAGTTTTTTCAATCAGCCCCAGCATTTT. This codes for CASSLYGSFFNQPQHF.

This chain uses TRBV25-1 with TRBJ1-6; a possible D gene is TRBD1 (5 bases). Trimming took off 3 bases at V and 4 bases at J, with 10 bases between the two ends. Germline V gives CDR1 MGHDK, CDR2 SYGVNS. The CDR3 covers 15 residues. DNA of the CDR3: TGTGCCAGCAGTGAGGGGACTCGGTATAATTCACCCCTCCACTTT. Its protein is CASSEGTRYNSPLHF.

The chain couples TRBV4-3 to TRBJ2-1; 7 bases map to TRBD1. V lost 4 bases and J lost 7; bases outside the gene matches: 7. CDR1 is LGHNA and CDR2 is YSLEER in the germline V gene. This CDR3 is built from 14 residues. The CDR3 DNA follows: TGCGCCAGCAGCCGGTCCGACAGGGATAATGAGCAGTTCTTC. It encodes CASSRSDRDNEQFF.

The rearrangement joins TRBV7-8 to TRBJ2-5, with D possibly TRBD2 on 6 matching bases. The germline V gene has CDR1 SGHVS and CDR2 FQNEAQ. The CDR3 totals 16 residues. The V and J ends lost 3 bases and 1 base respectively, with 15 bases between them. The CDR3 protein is CASSLYEAGLQETQYF. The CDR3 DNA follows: TGTGCCAGCAGCTTGTATGAGGCGGGGCTCCAAGAGACCCAGTACTTC.